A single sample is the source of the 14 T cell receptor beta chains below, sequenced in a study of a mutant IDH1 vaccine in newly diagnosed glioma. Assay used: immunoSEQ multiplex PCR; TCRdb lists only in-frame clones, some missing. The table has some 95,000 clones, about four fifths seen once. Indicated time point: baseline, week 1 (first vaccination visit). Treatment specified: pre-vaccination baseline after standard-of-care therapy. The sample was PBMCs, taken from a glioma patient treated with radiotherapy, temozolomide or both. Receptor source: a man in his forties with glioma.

The CDR3 DNA is TGTGCCAGCAGAGGACAGGGGATGAGCAATCAGCCCCAGCATTTT. It codes for CASRGQGMSNQPQHF. This chain uses TRBV6-6 with TRBJ1-5; 9 bases line up with TRBD1. The CDR3 covers 15 residues. The V gene end was trimmed by 6 bases and the J gene end by 1 base; junction bases not matched to a gene: 4. The germline V gene has CDR1 MNHNY and CDR2 SVGAGI (reference sequence).

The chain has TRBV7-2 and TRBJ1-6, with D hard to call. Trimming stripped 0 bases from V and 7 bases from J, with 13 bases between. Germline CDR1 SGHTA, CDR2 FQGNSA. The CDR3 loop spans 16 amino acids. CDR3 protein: CASSLAKRLYNSPLHF. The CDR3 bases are TGTGCCAGCAGCTTAGCCAAGAGGCTATACAATTCACCCCTCCACTTT.

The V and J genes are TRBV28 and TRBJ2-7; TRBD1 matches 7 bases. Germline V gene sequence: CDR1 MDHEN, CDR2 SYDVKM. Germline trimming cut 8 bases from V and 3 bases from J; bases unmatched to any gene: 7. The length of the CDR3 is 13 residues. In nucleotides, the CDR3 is TGTGCCAGCGGGTCACAGGGGAACTACGAGCAGTACTTC. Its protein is CASGSQGNYEQYF.

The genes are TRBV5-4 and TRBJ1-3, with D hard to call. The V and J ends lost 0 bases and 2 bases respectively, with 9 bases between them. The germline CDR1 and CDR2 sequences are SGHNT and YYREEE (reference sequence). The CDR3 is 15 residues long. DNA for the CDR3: TGTGCCAGCAGCTTGGGGGCATCTCCTGGAAACACCATATATTTT. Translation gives CASSLGASPGNTIYF. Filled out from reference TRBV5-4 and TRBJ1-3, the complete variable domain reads ETGVTQSPTHLIKTRGQQVTLRCSSQSGHNTVSWYQQALGQGPQFIFQYYREEENGRGNFPPRFSGLQFPNYSSELNVNALELDDSALYLCASSLGASPGNTIYFGEGSWLTVV.

The CDR3 sequence is CASSLGFVSYEQYF. The CDR3, as DNA: TGCGCCAGCAGCTTGGGTTTCGTCTCCTACGAGCAGTACTTC. The V call is TRBV5-1, the J call TRBJ2-7; unclear D gene. Looked up from germline, CDR1 is SGHRS and CDR2 is YFSETQ. V gave up 0 bases and J gave up 0 bases, with 7 bases separating them. The CDR3 has 14 residues.

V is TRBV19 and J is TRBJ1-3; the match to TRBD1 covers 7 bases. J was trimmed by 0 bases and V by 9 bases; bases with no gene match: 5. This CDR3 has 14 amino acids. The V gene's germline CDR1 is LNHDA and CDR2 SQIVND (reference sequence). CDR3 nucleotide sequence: TGTGCCAGCTCGGGACAGCACTCTGGAAACACCATATATTTT. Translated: CASSGQHSGNTIYF.

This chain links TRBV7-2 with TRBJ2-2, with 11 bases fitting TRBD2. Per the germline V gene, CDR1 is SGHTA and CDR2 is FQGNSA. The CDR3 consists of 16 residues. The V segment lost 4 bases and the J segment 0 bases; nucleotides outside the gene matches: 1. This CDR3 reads CASSSLAGANTGELFF. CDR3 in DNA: TGTGCCAGCAGCTCACTAGCGGGAGCGAACACCGGGGAGCTGTTTTTT.

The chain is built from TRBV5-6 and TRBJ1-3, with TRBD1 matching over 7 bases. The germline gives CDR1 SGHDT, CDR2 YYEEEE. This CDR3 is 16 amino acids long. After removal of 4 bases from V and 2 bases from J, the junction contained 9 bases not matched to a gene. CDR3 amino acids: CASSAGTAGTGNTIYF. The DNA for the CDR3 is TGTGCCAGCAGCGCGGGGACAGCGGGGACTGGAAACACCATATATTTT.

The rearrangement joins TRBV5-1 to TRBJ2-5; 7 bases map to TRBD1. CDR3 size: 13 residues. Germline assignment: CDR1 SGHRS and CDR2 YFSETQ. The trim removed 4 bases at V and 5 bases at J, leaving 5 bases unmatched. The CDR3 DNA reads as TGCGCCAGCAGCCCACCGGGACAGGAGACCCAGTACTTC. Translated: CASSPPGQETQYF. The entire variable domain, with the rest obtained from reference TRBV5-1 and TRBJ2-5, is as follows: KAGVTQTPRYLIKTRGQQVTLSCSPISGHRSVSWYQQTPGQGLQFLFEYFSETQRNKGNFPGRFSGRQFSNSRSEMNVSTLELGDSALYLCASSPPGQETQYFGPGTRLLVL.

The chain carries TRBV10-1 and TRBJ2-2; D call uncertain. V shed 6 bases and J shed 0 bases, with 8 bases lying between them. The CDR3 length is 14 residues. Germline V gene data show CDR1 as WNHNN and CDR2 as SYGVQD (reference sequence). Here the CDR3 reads CASRDGANTGELFF. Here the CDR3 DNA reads TGCGCCAGCAGGGACGGCGCGAACACCGGGGAGCTGTTTTTT.

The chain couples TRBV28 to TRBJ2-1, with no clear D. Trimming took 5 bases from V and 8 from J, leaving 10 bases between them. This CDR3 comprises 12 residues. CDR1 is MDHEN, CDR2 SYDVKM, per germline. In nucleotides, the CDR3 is TGTGCCAGCAGTGTCCTAGTCTATGAGCAGTTCTTC. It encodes CASSVLVYEQFF.

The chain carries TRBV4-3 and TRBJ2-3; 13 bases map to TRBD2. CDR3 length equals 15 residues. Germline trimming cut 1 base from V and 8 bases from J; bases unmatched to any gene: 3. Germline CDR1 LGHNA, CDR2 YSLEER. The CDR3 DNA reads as TGCGCCAGCAGCCAAGCTGGACTAGCGGGAGCTACGCAGTATTTT. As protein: CASSQAGLAGATQYF.

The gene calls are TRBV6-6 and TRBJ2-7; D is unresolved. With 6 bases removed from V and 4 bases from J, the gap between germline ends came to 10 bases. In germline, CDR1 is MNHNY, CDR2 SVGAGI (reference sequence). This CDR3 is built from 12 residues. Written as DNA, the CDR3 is TGTGCCAGCAGGACTGGAGTTTACGAGCAGTACTTC. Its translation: CASRTGVYEQYF.

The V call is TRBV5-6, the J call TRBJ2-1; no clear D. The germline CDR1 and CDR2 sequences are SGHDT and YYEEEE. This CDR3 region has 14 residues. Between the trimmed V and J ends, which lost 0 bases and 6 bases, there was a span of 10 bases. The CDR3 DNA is TGTGCCAGCAGCTTGGAAGACTGGGCCAATGAGCAGTTCTTC. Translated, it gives CASSLEDWANEQFF.